Listed below are T cell receptor beta chains from one sample, sequenced in a study of blood T cell repertoires in COVID-19. Assay: immunoSEQ multiplex PCR; the TCRdb copy retains only in-frame clones and omits some. The sample yields about 310,000 clones, over 75% seen once. Sequences were obtained from PBMCs or T cells enriched from blood (not recorded which). The receptors here all came from a woman aged 40 to 55 who had recovered from COVID-19. The CDR3 runs from the conserved cysteine through the conserved F or W. A D gene is named only where the DNA matches it firmly. Expanded clones are given a class, and other clones once, few, many or no size at all.

TRBV27	TRBJ1-2	-	14	-	TGTGCCAGCAGTTTATCGCGGGCCGTCTATGGCTACACCTTC	CASSLSRAVYGYTF
TRBV19	TRBJ1-1	-	15	-	TGTGCCAGTAGTATAAGTGCGGGGACGAACACTGAAGCTTTCTTT	CASSISAGTNTEAFF
TRBV11-2	TRBJ1-6	few	14	-	TGTGCCAGCAGCTTGAGCGGGGACAATTCACCCCTCCACTTT	CASSLSGDNSPLHF
TRBV3-1/TRBV3-2	TRBJ1-2	-	15	-	TGTGCCAGCAGCCACGGACAGACATATAACTATGGCTACACCTTC	CASSHGQTYNYGYTF
TRBV29-1	TRBJ2-3	-	16	TRBD2	TGCAGCACAAGGACTAGCGGGGGGCGCATCACAGATACGCAGTATTTT	CSTRTSGGRITDTQYF
TRBV7-6	TRBJ2-5	-	14	TRBD2	TGTGCCAGCAGCTGGGGACTAGCGGAAGAGACCCAGTACTTC	CASSWGLAEETQYF
TRBV30	TRBJ2-1	once	16	-	TGTGCCGGGACGGGGGCGGGGGCTTCCACTTACAATGAGCAGTTCTTC	CAGTGAGASTYNEQFF
TRBV21-1	TRBJ1-2	-	15	-	TGTGCCAGCAGCAAAGGAATGTGGGGGGTCTATGGCTACACCTTC	CASSKGMWGVYGYTF
TRBV6-5	TRBJ2-5	-	14	TRBD1	TGTGCCAGCAGCCTGGACAGGGTCGAGGAGACCCAGTACTTC	CASSLDRVEETQYF
TRBV11-3	TRBJ2-3	-	14	-	TGTGCCAGCAGCCGGGACACCTACACAGATACGCAGTATTTT	CASSRDTYTDTQYF
TRBV30	TRBJ2-7	few	15	TRBD2	TGTGCCTGGAGTGGGAAGGGACTAGCGGGAGACGAGCAGTACTTC	CAWSGKGLAGDEQYF
TRBV6-4	TRBJ1-5	-	15	-	TGTGCCAGCAATCTACAGGGCGGAGGCAATCAGCCCCAGCATTTT	CASNLQGGGNQPQHF
TRBV11-3	TRBJ1-6	-	13	-	TGTGCCAGCAGCTTAGACGACTGGTCACCCCTCCACTTT	CASSLDDWSPLHF
TRBV7-8	TRBJ2-4	-	20	TRBD1	TGTGCCAGCAGCTTATCCGGGACAGGGAGAGTGGTATTGGCCAAAAACATTCAGTACTTC	CASSLSGTGRVVLAKNIQYF
TRBV10-3	TRBJ1-1	-	16	-	TGTGCCATCAGTGAACGACAGGCGGGGGAGGGCACTGAAGCTTTCTTT	CAISERQAGEGTEAFF
TRBV9	TRBJ1-5	-	14	-	TGTGCCAGCAACGCGGGGGGTTTGGGCCAGCCCCAGCATTTT	CASNAGGLGQPQHF
TRBV27	TRBJ2-3	-	13	-	TGTGCCAGCAGTTTATTCGGCACAGATACGCAGTATTTT	CASSLFGTDTQYF
TRBV30	TRBJ1-1	-	13	TRBD1	TGTGCCTGGAGTCTGACAGGGGGGGGTGAAGCTTTCTTT	CAWSLTGGGEAFF
TRBV10-2	TRBJ2-2	once	12	-	TGCGCCAGCAGTAGTACGGCCGGGGAGCTGTTTTTT	CASSSTAGELFF
TRBV15	TRBJ1-5	-	16	-	TGTGCCACCAGCAGAGACCCCGGGGAAGCAAGTCAGCCCCAGCATTTT	CATSRDPGEASQPQHF
TRBV19	TRBJ1-3	-	15	TRBD1	TGTGCCAGTAGTCCTACAGGGGTTCGTATAGACACCATATATTTT	CASSPTGVRIDTIYF
TRBV5-1	TRBJ1-5	once	16	TRBD1	TGCGCCAGCAGCTTGGATGGGACAGGGGTAGGTCAGCCCCAGCATTTT	CASSLDGTGVGQPQHF
TRBV19	TRBJ1-2	-	13	TRBD1	TGTGCCAGTAGTTTGGGGACAGGGGATGGCTACACCTTC	CASSLGTGDGYTF
TRBV6-4	TRBJ1-2	-	16	-	TGTGCCAGCAGTGACCTCGCAGGGGTTGGTATTGGAGGCTACACCTTC	CASSDLAGVGIGGYTF
TRBV7-9	TRBJ2-1	-	16	TRBD2	TGTGCCAGCAGCTTCATGGGGACTAGCGGCTACAATGAGCAGTTCTTC	CASSFMGTSGYNEQFF
TRBV5-1	TRBJ1-2	-	13	-	TGCGCCAGCAGCCCCCCCGGCGGGTATGGCTACACCTTC	CASSPPGGYGYTF
TRBV4-1	TRBJ2-7	-	15	TRBD2	TGCGCCAGCAGCCGGGGACTAGCGGGAGTAAACGAGCAGTACTTC	CASSRGLAGVNEQYF
TRBV18	TRBJ2-7	-	16	TRBD2	TGTGCCAGCTCACCAGCTACCGGGACTAGCGGCTACGAGCAGTACTTC	CASSPATGTSGYEQYF
TRBV2	TRBJ1-1	-	13	-	TGTGCCAGCAATGCAGGGGCACATTTGGAAGCTTTCTTT	CASNAGAHLEAFF
TRBV6-1	TRBJ1-5	-	14	TRBD1	TGTGCCAGCAGCCGGACAGGGCCTTATCAGCCCCAGCATTTT	CASSRTGPYQPQHF
TRBV12-5	TRBJ2-2	-	16	-	TGTGCTAGTGTTTTTAGCGGAGGATCGAACACCGGGGAGCTGTTTTTT	CASVFSGGSNTGELFF
TRBV5-4	TRBJ2-1	-	17	-	TGTGCCAGCAGCCCCCCGGGACTCCTGAGCTCCTACAATGAGCAGTTCTTC	CASSPPGLLSSYNEQFF
TRBV9	TRBJ2-7	-	16	-	TGTGCCAGCAGCCCAAGTGGTGGGAGAGCCGCCTACGAGCAGTACTTC	CASSPSGGRAAYEQYF
TRBV28	TRBJ1-2	-	14	-	TGTGCCAGCATCCCGCCCCCGGGTTCAGATGGCTACACCTTC	CASIPPPGSDGYTF
TRBV10-2	TRBJ2-7	-	12	-	TGCGCCAGCAGCACACAGGGCTACGAGCAGTACTTC	CASSTQGYEQYF
TRBV19	TRBJ2-3	-	12	TRBD2	TGTGCCAGTGCTTCACTAGCGGGTACGCAGTATTTT	CASASLAGTQYF
TRBV4-3	TRBJ2-3	-	15	TRBD2	TGCGCCAGCAGCCAAGTGCGGGGGGGGGCAGATACGCAGTATTTT	CASSQVRGGADTQYF
TRBV27	TRBJ2-3	-	18	TRBD2	TGTGCCAGCGTACACCTAAGCGGGAGGGCATTAAGCACAGATACGCAGTATTTT	CASVHLSGRALSTDTQYF
TRBV28	TRBJ2-1	-	15	TRBD2	TGTGCCAGCAGCCCAGACGGGGGAGGGCCCAATGAGCAGTTCTTC	CASSPDGGGPNEQFF
TRBV5-6	TRBJ2-3	-	13	-	TGTGCCAGCAGCCCGCGGGGCGCAGATACGCAGTATTTT	CASSPRGADTQYF
TRBV24-1	TRBJ1-5	-	16	-	TGTGCCACCAGTGACACGACGGGGGGCAAGACTCAGCCCCAGCATTTT	CATSDTTGGKTQPQHF
TRBV10-3	TRBJ1-6	-	15	TRBD1	TGTGCCATCAGTGAAGGACAGGCCTATAATTCACCCCTCCACTTT	CAISEGQAYNSPLHF
TRBV7-2	TRBJ2-1	-	13	TRBD2	TGTGCCAGCAGCTCCGGCGGTAGCGGGACCCCTTTCTTC	CASSSGGSGTPFF
TRBV7-9	TRBJ1-2	-	14	TRBD1	TGTGCCAGCAGCTTTAGAGGGGGCCTGGATGGCTACACCTTC	CASSFRGGLDGYTF
TRBV7-9	TRBJ2-1	-	14	-	TGTGCCAGCAGGCCCGGGGAGGCCTACAATGAGCAGTTCTTC	CASRPGEAYNEQFF
TRBV11-2	TRBJ2-1	-	15	TRBD2	TGTGCCAGCAGCTCACTAGCGGGAGTCTACAATGAGCAGTTCTTC	CASSSLAGVYNEQFF
TRBV19	TRBJ2-5	-	16	TRBD1	TGTGCCAGTAGTATAGCCCTCACAGGGGGCCAAGAGACCCAGTACTTC	CASSIALTGGQETQYF
TRBV12-5	TRBJ2-4	-	15	-	TGTGCTAGTGGTTTGCCTTCTCTAGATGAAAACATTCAGTACTTC	CASGLPSLDENIQYF
TRBV28	TRBJ1-2	-	14	-	TGTGCCAGCAGCACATCACAGGATTTCTATGGCTACACCTTC	CASSTSQDFYGYTF
TRBV7-2	TRBJ2-5	-	13	TRBD2	TGTGCCAGCAGCGTCGCGGGGGTGGAGACCCAGTACTTC	CASSVAGVETQYF
TRBV6-5	TRBJ1-2	-	13	TRBD1	TGTGCCAGCACCTTGGGACAGAACTATGGCTACACCTTC	CASTLGQNYGYTF
TRBV2	TRBJ1-6	-	16	-	TGTGCCAGCAGGGACACTACTTTGGGCCTGGATTCACCCCTCCACTTT	CASRDTTLGLDSPLHF
TRBV2	TRBJ2-7	-	13	-	TGTGCCAGCAGTGTTTCGGGTTACGACGAGCAGTACTTC	CASSVSGYDEQYF